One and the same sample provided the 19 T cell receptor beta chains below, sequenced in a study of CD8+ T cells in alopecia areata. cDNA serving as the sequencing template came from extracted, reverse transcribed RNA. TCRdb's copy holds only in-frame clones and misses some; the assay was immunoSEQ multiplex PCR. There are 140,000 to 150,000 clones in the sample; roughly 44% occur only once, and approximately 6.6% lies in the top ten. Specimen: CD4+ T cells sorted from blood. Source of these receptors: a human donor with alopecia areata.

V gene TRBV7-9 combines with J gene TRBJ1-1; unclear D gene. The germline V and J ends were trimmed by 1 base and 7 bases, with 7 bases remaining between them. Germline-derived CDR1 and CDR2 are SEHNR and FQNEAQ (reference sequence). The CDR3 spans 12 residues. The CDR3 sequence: CASSLDGREAFF. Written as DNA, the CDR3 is TGTGCCAGCAGCTTAGATGGCCGTGAAGCTTTCTTT. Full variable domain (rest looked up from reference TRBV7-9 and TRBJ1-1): DTGVSQNPRHKITKRGQNVTFRCDPISEHNRLYWYRQTLGQGPEFLTYFQNEAQLEKSRLLSDRFSAERPKGSFSTLEIQRTEQGDSAMYLCASSLDGREAFFGQGTRLTVV.

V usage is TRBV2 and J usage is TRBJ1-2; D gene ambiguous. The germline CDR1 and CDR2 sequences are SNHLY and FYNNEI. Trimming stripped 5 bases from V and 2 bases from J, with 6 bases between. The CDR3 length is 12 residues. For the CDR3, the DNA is TGTGCCAGCAGTACGTCAAACTATGGCTACACCTTC. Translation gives CASSTSNYGYTF.

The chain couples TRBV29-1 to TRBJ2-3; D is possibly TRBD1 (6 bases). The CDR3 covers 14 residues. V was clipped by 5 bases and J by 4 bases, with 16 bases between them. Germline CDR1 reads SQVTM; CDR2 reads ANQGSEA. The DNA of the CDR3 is TGCAGCGTTCAGAAACAGGGCGGTGCAGATACGCAGTATTTT. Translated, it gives CSVQKQGGADTQYF.

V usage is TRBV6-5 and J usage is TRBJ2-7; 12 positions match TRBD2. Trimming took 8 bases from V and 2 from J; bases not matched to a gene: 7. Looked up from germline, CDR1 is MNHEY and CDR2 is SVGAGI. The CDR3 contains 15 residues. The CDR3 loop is CASSMTSGGTYEQYF. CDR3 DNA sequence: TGTGCCAGCTCCATGACTAGCGGGGGAACCTACGAGCAGTACTTC.

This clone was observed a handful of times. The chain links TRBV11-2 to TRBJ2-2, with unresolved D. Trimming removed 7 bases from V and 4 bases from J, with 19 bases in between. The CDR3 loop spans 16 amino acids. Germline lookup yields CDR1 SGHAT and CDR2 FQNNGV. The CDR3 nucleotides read TGTGCCAGCACCCGACCCACCGGAGTGGGCACCGGGGAGCTGTTTTTT. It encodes CASTRPTGVGTGELFF.

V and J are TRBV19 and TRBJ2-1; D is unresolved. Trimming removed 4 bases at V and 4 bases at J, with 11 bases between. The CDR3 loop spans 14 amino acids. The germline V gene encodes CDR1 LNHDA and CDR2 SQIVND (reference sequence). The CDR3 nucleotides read TGTGCCAGTAGTAAGGCAGAGTTTTACAATGAGCAGTTCTTC. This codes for CASSKAEFYNEQFF.

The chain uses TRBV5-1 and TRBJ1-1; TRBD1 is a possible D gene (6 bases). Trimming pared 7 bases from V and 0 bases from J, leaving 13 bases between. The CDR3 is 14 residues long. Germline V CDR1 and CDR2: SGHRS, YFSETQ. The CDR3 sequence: CASEQGPMNTEAFF. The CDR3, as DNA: TGCGCCAGCGAACAGGGTCCCATGAACACTGAAGCTTTCTTT. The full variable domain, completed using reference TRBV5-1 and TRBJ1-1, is KAGVTQTPRYLIKTRGQQVTLSCSPISGHRSVSWYQQTPGQGLQFLFEYFSETQRNKGNFPGRFSGRQFSNSRSEMNVSTLELGDSALYLCASEQGPMNTEAFFGQGTRLTVV.

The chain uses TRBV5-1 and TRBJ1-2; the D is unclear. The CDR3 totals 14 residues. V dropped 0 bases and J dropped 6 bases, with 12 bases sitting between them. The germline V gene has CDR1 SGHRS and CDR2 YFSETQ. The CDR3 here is CASSLGNLRDGYTF. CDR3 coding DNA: TGCGCCAGCAGCTTGGGGAACCTGAGGGATGGCTACACCTTC.

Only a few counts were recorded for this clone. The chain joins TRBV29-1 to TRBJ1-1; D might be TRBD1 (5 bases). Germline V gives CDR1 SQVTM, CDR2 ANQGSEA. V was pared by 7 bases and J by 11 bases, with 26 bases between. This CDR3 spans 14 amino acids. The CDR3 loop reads CSAGAGWAAGEAFF. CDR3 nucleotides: TGCAGCGCCGGGGCCGGCTGGGCCGCCGGGGAGGCTTTCTTT.

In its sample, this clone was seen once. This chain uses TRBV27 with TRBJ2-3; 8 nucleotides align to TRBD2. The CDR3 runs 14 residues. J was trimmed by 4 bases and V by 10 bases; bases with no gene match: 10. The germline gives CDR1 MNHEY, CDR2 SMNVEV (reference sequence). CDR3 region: CATSGTRFADTQYF. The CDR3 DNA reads TGTGCCACCTCTGGGACTAGGTTCGCAGATACGCAGTATTTT.

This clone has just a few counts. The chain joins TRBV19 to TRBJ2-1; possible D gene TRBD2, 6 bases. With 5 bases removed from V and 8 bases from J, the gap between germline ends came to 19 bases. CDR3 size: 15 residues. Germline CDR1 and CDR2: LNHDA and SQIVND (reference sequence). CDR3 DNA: TGTGCCAGTAGTCCACGCGGGATCCTTAGGGATGAGCAGTTCTTC. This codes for CASSPRGILRDEQFF.

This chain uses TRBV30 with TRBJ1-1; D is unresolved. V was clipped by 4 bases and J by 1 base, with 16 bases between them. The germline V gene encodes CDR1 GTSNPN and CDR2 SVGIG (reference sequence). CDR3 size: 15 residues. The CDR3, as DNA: TGTGCCTGGAAGTTCTCTCCCGCAGGGAACACTGAAGCTTTCTTT. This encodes CAWKFSPAGNTEAFF.

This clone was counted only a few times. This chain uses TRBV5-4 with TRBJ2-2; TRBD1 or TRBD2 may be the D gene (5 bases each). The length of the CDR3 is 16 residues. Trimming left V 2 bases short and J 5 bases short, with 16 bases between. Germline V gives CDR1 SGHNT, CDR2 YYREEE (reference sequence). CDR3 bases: TGTGCCAGCAGCTTCCAAAGGGGACCTCAGACCGGGGAGCTGTTTTTT. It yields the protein CASSFQRGPQTGELFF.

CDR3 bases: TGCAGCGTTGTCCACCCGACAGCCCCAGAGAACACTGAAGCTTTCTTT. Translating it yields CSVVHPTAPENTEAFF. The V gene is TRBV29-1, the J gene TRBJ1-1; D is possibly TRBD1 (5 bases). The CDR3 covers 16 residues. From germline, CDR1 is SQVTM and CDR2 ANQGSEA. The V end was cut by 4 bases, the J end by 1 base, with 19 bases between.

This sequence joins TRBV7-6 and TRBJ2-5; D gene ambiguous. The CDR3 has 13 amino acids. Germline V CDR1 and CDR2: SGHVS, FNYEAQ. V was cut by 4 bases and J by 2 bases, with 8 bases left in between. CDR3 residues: CASSSLGQETQYF. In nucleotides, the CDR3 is TGTGCCAGCAGCTCCCTGGGACAAGAGACCCAGTACTTC. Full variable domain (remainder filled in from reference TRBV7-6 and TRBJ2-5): GAGVSQSPRYKVTKRGQDVALRCDPISGHVSLYWYRQALGQGPEFLTYFNYEAQQDKSGLPNDRFSAERPEGSISTLTIQRTEQRDSAMYRCASSSLGQETQYFGPGTRLLVL.

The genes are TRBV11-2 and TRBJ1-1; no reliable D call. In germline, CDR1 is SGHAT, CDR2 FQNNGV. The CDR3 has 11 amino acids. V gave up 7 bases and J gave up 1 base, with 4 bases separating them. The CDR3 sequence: CASKENTEAFF. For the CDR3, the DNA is TGTGCCAGCAAGGAGAACACTGAAGCTTTCTTT. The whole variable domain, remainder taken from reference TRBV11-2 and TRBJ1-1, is EAGVAQSPRYKIIEKRQSVAFWCNPISGHATLYWYQQILGQGPKLLIQFQNNGVVDDSQLPKDRFSAERLKGVDSTLKIQPAKLEDSAVYLCASKENTEAFFGQGTRLTVV.

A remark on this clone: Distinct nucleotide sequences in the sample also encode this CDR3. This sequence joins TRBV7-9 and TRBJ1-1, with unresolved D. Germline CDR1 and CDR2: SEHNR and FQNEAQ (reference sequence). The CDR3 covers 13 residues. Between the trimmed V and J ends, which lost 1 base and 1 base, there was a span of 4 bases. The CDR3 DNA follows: TGTGCCAGCAGCTTAGAAGGGAACACTGAAGCTTTCTTT. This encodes CASSLEGNTEAFF.

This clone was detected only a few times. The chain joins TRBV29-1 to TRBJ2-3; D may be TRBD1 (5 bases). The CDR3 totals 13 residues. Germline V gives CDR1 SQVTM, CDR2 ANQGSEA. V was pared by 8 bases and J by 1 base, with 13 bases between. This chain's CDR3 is CSPKVQGTDTQYF. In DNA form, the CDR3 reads TGCAGCCCCAAGGTACAGGGCACAGATACGCAGTATTTT.

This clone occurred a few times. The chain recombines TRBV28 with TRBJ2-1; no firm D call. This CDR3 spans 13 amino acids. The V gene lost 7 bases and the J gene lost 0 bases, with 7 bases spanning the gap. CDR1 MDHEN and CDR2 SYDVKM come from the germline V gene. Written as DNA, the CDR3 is TGTGCCAGCACCTGGTCCTCCTACAATGAGCAGTTCTTC. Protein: CASTWSSYNEQFF.